The text below deals with one TCR beta chain. This record comes from a study of identical twins. Germline-derived CDR1 and CDR2 are KGHSH and LQKENI. This CDR3 has 16 amino acids. J was trimmed by 4 bases and V by 0 bases; bases with no gene match: 3. MiXCR, applied by TCRdb to the 5' RACE reads, yields one record per CDR3 protein. The top ten clones hold more than 0.4% of a sample with about 530,000 distinct CDR3 sequences, 20% to 25% of them seen once. The same data also went into a second study, on yellow fever vaccine responses in identical twins.

The V gene is TRBV18, the J gene TRBJ2-5; TRBD2 aligns across 12 bases. The sequenced sample consisted of CD4+ T cells sorted from blood. The TCR comes from a woman under 30 in good health. The CDR3 nucleotides are TGTGCCAGCTCACCACCGTTACTAGCGGGGGGAGAGACCCAGTACTTC. The encoded protein is CASSPPLLAGGETQYF.